This T cell receptor beta chain was identified in a study of blood T cells in healthy people across ages. Next came a second PCR, run for about 7 to 12 cycles, which used a sample-barcoded 5' primer along with a J-beta primer mix. Each cDNA molecule received a tag from a template-switch adaptor that had 12 random nucleotides. TCRdb independently ran MiXCR on the 5' RACE reads; one entry per CDR3 protein. The table lists about 1.6 million distinct CDR3 sequences, about 31% of them singletons. V was clipped by 6 bases and J by 5 bases; unmatched bases: 5. Germline values: CDR1 MDHEN, CDR2 SYDVKM. The CDR3 consists of 13 residues. The authors drew about 9.9 milliliters of peripheral blood from each donor. Samples each had at least 5 micrograms of total RNA extracted.

The chain recombines TRBV28 with TRBJ1-1; 8 bases agree with TRBD1. Sequenced: blood. The origin of this receptor is a woman aged 25-40 years in good health. CDR3 protein: CASRDRAGTEAFF. CDR3 sequence (DNA): TGTGCCAGCAGGGACAGGGCGGGGACTGAAGCTTTCTTT. Based on the CDR3 plus reference TRBV28 and TRBJ1-1, the full variable domain is DVKVTQSSRYLVKRTGEKVFLECVQDMDHENMFWYRQDPGLGLRLIYFSYDVKMKEKGDIPEGYSVSREKKERFSLILESASTNQTSMYLCASRDRAGTEAFFGQGTRLTVV.